This TCR beta chain appears in the sequencing data of a study of T cell changes during pregnancy in multiple sclerosis. V shed 5 bases, J shed 9 bases, and the junction held 8 bases outside the gene matches. CDR3 length: 13 amino acids. Germline CDR1 PRHDT, CDR2 FYEKMQ (reference sequence). Clones were read by immunoSEQ multiplex PCR, and TCRdb kept only the in-frame ones, dropping some. The table shows 100,000 or so clones, with more than 80% occurring only once. The receptor was isolated from a female donor with multiple sclerosis, enrolled in a pregnancy study. The sample in question was peripheral blood, obtained in the second trimester of pregnancy. The chain links TRBV13 to TRBJ1-2; TRBD1 matches at 8 bases. The CDR3 is CASSLDRGDSYTF. The CDR3 nucleotides are TGTGCCAGCAGCCTTGACAGGGGTGACAGCTACACCTTC. Full variable domain (outside the CDR3, taken from reference TRBV13 and TRBJ1-2): AAGVIQSPRHLIKEKRETATLKCYPIPRHDTVYWYQQGPGQDPQFLISFYEKMQSDKGSIPDRFSAQQFSDYHSELNMSSLELGDSALYFCASSLDRGDSYTFGSGTRLTVV.